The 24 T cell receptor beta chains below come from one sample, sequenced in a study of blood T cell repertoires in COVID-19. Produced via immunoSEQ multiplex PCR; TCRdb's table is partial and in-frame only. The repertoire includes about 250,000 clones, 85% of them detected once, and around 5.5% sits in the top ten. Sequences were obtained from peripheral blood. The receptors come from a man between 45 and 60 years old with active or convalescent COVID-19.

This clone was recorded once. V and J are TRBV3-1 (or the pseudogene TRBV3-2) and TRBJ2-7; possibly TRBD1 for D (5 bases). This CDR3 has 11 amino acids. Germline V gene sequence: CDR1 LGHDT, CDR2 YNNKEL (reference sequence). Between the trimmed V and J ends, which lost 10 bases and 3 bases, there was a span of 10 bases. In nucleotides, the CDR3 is TGTGCCACCCAAGACAGCTACGAGCAGTACTTC. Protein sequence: CATQDSYEQYF.

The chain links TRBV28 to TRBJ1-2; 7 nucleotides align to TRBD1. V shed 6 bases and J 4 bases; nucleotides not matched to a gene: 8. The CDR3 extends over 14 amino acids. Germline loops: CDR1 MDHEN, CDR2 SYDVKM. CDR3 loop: CASRLGQLSYGYTF. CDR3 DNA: TGTGCCAGCAGGTTGGGACAGCTATCCTATGGCTACACCTTC.

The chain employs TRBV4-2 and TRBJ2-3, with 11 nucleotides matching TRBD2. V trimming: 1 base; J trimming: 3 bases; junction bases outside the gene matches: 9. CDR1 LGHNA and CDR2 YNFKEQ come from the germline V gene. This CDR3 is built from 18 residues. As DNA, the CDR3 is TGTGCCAGCAGCCAAGGGTCAGGGGCTAGCGGGGGGACAGATACGCAGTATTTT. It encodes CASSQGSGASGGTDTQYF.

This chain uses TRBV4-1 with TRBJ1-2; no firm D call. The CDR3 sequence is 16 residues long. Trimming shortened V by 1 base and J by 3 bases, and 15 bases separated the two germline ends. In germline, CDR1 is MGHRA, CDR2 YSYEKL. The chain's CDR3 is CASSQGGLAADYGYTF. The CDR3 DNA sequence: TGCGCCAGCAGCCAAGGAGGATTGGCTGCGGACTATGGCTACACCTTC.

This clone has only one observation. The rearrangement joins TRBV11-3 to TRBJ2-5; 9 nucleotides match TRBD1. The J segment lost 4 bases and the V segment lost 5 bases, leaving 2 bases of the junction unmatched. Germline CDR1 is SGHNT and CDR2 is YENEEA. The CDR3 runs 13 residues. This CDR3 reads CASSPDRGETQYF. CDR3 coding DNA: TGTGCCAGCAGCCCGGACAGGGGAGAGACCCAGTACTTC.

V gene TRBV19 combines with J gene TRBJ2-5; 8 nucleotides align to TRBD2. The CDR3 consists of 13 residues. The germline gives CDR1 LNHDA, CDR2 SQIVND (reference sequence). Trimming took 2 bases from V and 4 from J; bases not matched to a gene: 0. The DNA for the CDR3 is TGTGCCAGTAGTATACTAGCGGGAGAGACCCAGTACTTC. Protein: CASSILAGETQYF.

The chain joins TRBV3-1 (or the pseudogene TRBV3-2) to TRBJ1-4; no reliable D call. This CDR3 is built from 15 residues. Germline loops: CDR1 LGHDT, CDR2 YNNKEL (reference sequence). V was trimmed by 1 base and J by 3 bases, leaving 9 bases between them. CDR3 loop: CASSQGAVPNEKLFF. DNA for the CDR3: TGTGCCAGCAGCCAAGGGGCCGTTCCTAATGAAAAACTGTTTTTT.

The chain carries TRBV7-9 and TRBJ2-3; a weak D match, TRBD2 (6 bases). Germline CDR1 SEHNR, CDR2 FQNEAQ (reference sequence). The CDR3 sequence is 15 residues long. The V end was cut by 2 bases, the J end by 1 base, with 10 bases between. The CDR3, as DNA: TGTGCCAGCAGCTTACTGGCTAGCGGCACAGATACGCAGTATTTT. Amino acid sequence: CASSLLASGTDTQYF. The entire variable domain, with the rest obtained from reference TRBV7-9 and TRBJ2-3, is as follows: DTGVSQNPRHKITKRGQNVTFRCDPISEHNRLYWYRQTLGQGPEFLTYFQNEAQLEKSRLLSDRFSAERPKGSFSTLEIQRTEQGDSAMYLCASSLLASGTDTQYFGPGTRLTVL.

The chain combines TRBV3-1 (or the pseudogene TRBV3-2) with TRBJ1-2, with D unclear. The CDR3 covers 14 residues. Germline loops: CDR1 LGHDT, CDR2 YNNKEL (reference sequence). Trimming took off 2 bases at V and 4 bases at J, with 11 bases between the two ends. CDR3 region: CASSQSDWGYGYTF. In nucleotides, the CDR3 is TGTGCCAGCAGCCAATCGGACTGGGGCTATGGCTACACCTTC.

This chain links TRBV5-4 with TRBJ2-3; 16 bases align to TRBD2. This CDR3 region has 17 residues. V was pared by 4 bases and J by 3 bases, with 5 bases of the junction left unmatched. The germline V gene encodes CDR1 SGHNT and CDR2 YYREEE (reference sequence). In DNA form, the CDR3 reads TGTGCCAGCAGCCGAGGGACTAGCGGGAGGGGGACAGATACGCAGTATTTT. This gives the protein CASSRGTSGRGTDTQYF.

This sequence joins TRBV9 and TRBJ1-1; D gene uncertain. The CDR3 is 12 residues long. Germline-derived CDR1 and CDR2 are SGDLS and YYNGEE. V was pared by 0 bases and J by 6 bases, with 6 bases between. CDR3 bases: TGTGCCAGCAGCGTAGCTGGCTCTGAAGCTTTCTTT. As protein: CASSVAGSEAFF.

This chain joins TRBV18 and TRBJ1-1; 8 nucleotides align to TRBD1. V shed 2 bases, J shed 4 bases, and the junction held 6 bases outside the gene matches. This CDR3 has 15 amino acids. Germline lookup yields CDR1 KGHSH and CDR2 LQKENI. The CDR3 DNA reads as TGTGCCAGCTCACCAGGTACAGGGGGATTCACTGAAGCTTTCTTT. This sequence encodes CASSPGTGGFTEAFF.

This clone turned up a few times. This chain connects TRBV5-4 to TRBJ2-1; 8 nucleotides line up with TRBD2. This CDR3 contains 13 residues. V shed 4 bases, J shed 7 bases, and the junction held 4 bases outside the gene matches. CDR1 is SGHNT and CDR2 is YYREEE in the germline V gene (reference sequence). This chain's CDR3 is CASSAGLGNEQFF. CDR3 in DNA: TGTGCCAGCAGCGCGGGACTAGGGAATGAGCAGTTCTTC.

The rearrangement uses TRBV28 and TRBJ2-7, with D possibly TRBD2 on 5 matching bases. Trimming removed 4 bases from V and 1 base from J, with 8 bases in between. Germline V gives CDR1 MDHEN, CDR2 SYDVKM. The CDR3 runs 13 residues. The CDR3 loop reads CASSWERSYEQYF. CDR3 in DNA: TGTGCCAGCAGTTGGGAGCGGTCCTACGAGCAGTACTTC.

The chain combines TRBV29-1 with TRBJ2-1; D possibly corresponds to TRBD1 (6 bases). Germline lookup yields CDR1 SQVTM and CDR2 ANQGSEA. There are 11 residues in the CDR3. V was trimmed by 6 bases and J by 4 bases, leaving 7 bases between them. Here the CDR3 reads CSVDSYNEQFF. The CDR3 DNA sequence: TGCAGCGTGGACAGTTACAATGAGCAGTTCTTC.

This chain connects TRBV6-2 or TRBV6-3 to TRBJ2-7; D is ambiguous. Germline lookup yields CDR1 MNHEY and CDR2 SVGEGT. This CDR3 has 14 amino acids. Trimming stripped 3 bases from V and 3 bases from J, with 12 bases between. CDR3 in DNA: TGTGCCAGCAGTTATTCGGCGGATTACTACGAGCAGTACTTC. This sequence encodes CASSYSADYYEQYF.

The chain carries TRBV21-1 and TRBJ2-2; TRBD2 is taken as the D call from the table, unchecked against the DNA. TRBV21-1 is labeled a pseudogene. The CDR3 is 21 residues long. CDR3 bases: TGTGCCAGCAGCAATCGACCGGGACTAGCGGAAAAGACCACGAACACCGGGGAGCTGTTTTTT. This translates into CASSNRPGLAEKTTNTGELFF.

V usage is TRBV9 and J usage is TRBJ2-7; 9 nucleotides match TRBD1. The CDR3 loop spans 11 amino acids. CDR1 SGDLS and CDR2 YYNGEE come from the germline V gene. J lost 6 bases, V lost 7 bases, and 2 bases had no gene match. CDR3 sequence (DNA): TGTGCCAGCGGGACAGGGATCGAGCAGTACTTC. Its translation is CASGTGIEQYF.

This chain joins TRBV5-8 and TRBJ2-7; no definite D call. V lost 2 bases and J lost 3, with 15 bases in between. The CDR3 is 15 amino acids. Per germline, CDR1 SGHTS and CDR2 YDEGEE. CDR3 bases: TGTGCCAGCAGCTTAAATCCAGAGAGGTACTACGAGCAGTACTTC. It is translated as CASSLNPERYYEQYF.

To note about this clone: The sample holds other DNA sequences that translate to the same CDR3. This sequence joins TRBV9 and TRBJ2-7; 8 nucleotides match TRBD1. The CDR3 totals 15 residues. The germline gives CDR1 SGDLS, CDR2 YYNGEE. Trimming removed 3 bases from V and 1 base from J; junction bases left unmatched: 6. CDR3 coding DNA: TGTGCCAGCAGCGCCGGACAGGGAGCATCCTACGAGCAGTACTTC. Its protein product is CASSAGQGASYEQYF.

The CDR3 coding sequence is TGCGCCAGCAGCTTGGCCCCGGGCGGGAGGTTAAGCAATGAGCAGTTCTTC. Its protein product is CASSLAPGGRLSNEQFF. The J gene is TRBJ2-1, the V gene TRBV5-1; 8 bases are shared with TRBD2. J gave up 6 bases and V 0 bases, and 11 bases lay outside the gene matches. Germline V CDR1 and CDR2: SGHRS, YFSETQ. The length of the CDR3 is 17 residues.

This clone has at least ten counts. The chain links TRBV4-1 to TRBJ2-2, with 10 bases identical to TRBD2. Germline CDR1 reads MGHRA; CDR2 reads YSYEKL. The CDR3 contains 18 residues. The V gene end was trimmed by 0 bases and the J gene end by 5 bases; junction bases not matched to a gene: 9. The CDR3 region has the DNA TGCGCCAGCAGCCAAGAAGTAGCTAGCGGGAGAGGTACCGGGGAGCTGTTTTTT. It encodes CASSQEVASGRGTGELFF.

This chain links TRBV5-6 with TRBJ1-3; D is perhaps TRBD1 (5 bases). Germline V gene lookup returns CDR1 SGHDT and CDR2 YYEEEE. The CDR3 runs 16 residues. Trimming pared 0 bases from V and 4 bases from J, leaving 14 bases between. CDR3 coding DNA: TGTGCCAGCAGCTTGGGTCCGGCAGGGCCGGGAAACACCATATATTTT. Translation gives CASSLGPAGPGNTIYF.

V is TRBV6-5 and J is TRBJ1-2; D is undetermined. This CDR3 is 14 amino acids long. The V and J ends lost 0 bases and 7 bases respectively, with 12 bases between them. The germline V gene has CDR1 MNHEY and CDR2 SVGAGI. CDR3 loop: CASSYSGAAPGYTF. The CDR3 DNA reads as TGTGCCAGCAGTTACTCGGGCGCAGCCCCTGGCTACACCTTC.